This is a list of T cell receptor beta chains from one sample in a study of post-analysis software for immune sequencing data. Using its own MiXCR run on the PCR reads, TCRdb lists one record per CDR3 protein. The sample contains 700,000 to 800,000 distinct CDR3 sequences, roughly 30% of which appear only once. Sequencing was carried out using blood. The receptors shown here come from a girl between 10 and 17 years old with multiple sclerosis. CDR3s include the opening cysteine and the closing phenylalanine or tryptophan. D genes are given only for firm matches. Size values are once, few and many counts, or a class for expanded clones, and some rows have none.

TRBJ1-3 - TRBV6-6 - CASSSFHPAAGNTIYF TGTGCCAGCAGTTCCTTCCATCCGGCCGCTGGAAACACCATATATTTT
TRBJ2-5 - TRBV5-1 many CASSLLGAETQYF TGCGCCAGCAGCTTGTTAGGGGCCGAGACCCAGTACTTC
TRBJ2-3 TRBD1 TRBV12-3/TRBV12-4 - CASTEQGFRTDTQYF TGTGCCAGCACCGAACAGGGGTTTCGCACAGATACGCAGTATTTT
TRBJ2-5 TRBD2 TRBV10-3 - CAIRSGTNGIDGGETQYF TGTGCCATCAGGTCCGGGACTAACGGGATCGATGGGGGGGAGACCCAGTACTTC
TRBJ2-1 TRBD2 TRBV10-3 few CAISETWTSGRAWQFF TGTGCCATCAGTGAGACTTGGACTAGCGGGAGGGCATGGCAGTTCTTC
TRBJ1-1 TRBD1 TRBV4-1 - CASSQESTGGKAFF TGCGCCAGCAGCCAAGAAAGCACAGGGGGCAAGGCTTTCTTT
TRBJ1-1 TRBD1 TRBV6-5 few CASSWQGAGTEAFF TGTGCCAGCAGTTGGCAGGGGGCCGGCACTGAAGCTTTCTTT
TRBJ2-3 - TRBV15 - CATGQGFTDTQYF TGTGCCACCGGCCAAGGGTTCACAGATACGCAGTATTTT
TRBJ2-7 TRBD1 TRBV9 - CASSVRDRGTYEQYF TGTGCCAGCAGCGTCCGGGACAGGGGTACCTACGAGCAGTACTTC
TRBJ1-2 - TRBV20-1 - CSARNNGYNVGGYTF TGCAGTGCTAGAAACAACGGTTATAATGTAGGTGGCTACACCTTC
TRBJ2-7 - TRBV29-1 - CSVDGSGTYEQYF TGCAGCGTTGATGGGAGCGGTACCTACGAGCAGTACTTC
TRBJ1-6 - TRBV4-3 - CASSQARGRNSPLHF TGCGCCAGCAGCCAAGCACGGGGGCGTAATTCACCCCTCCACTTT
TRBJ1-1 TRBD1 TRBV28 - CATIRDRVLIEAFF TGTGCCACAATCCGGGACAGGGTGCTTATTGAAGCTTTCTTT
TRBJ2-7 - TRBV7-2 - CASSLEEGGGAYEQYF TGTGCCAGCAGCTTAGAAGAAGGGGGGGGTGCGTACGAGCAGTACTTC
TRBJ2-5 - TRBV20-1 - CSARIDMWRTIETQYF TGCAGTGCTAGGATTGACATGTGGAGGACAATAGAGACCCAGTACTTC
TRBJ2-1 TRBD2 TRBV12-3/TRBV12-4 - CASSPTGLAGGQNNEQFF TGTGCCAGCAGTCCTACGGGACTAGCGGGGGGGCAGAACAATGAGCAGTTCTTC
TRBJ2-7 TRBD2 TRBV12-3/TRBV12-4 - CASSLGGLAGGAYF TGTGCCAGCAGTTTAGGGGGACTAGCCGGGGGGGCGTACTTC
TRBJ2-3 TRBD1 TRBV6-6 few CASSYQRDRGVADTQYF TGTGCCAGCAGTTACCAGCGGGACAGGGGGGTGGCAGATACGCAGTATTTT
TRBJ2-5 - TRBV5-1 - CASSWTGAEETQYF TGCGCCAGCAGCTGGACGGGGGCGGAGGAGACCCAGTACTTC
TRBJ1-1 TRBD1 TRBV5-1 - CASSPRQGDTEAFF TGCGCCAGCAGCCCGAGACAGGGGGACACTGAAGCTTTCTTT
TRBJ1-1 - TRBV7-2 - CASSAGLESKAFF TGTGCCAGCAGCGCAGGACTGGAAAGTAAAGCTTTCTTT
TRBJ2-3 TRBD1 TRBV7-2 many CASSSRTGAYADTQYF TGTGCCAGCAGCTCCCGGACAGGGGCGTACGCAGATACGCAGTATTTT
TRBJ1-2 - TRBV29-1 many CSVGTGPNYGYTF TGCAGCGTTGGAACGGGACCGAACTATGGCTACACCTTC
TRBJ1-1 TRBD1 TRBV5-6 few CASSPTGFQDTEAFF TGTGCCAGCAGCCCGACAGGGTTTCAGGACACTGAAGCTTTCTTT
TRBJ1-2 TRBD1 TRBV3-1 few CASSQGPGTGNYGYTF TGTGCCAGCAGCCAAGGTCCAGGGACAGGTAACTATGGCTACACCTTC
TRBJ1-4 - TRBV5-5 once CASSFGGQSNEKLFF TGTGCCAGCAGCTTTGGGGGGCAGTCCAATGAAAAACTGTTTTTT
TRBJ2-3 - TRBV5-6 many CASSPPSLGTQYF TGTGCCAGCAGCCCTCCTTCCCTGGGTACGCAGTATTTT
TRBJ1-2 - TRBV6-6 - CASSPATLYTF TGTGCCAGCAGTCCGGCTACCCTGTACACCTTC
TRBJ2-1 TRBD1 TRBV7-2 few CASSSMGTGSYNEQFF TGTGCCAGCAGCTCGATGGGGACAGGGTCCTACAATGAGCAGTTCTTC
TRBJ2-7 - TRBV29-1 - CSVVLASYEQYF TGCAGCGTTGTACTAGCCTCCTACGAGCAGTACTTC
TRBJ1-5 TRBD1 TRBV19 few CASNQGAPRQPQHF TGTGCCAGTAATCAGGGGGCGCCAAGGCAGCCCCAGCATTTT
TRBJ1-6 - TRBV6-6 - CASDPGDYSPLHF TGTGCCAGCGACCCAGGGGACTATTCACCCCTCCACTTT
TRBJ2-7 - TRBV20-1 few CSARDQPAYEQYF TGCAGTGCTAGAGATCAGCCGGCCTACGAGCAGTACTTC
TRBJ1-2 - TRBV28 once CASSPTHGSSRGYTF TGTGCCAGCAGTCCGACCCACGGATCCTCCCGGGGCTACACCTTC
TRBJ2-7 TRBD1 TRBV7-9 - CASSLRTGAGEQYF TGTGCCAGCAGCTTACGGACAGGGGCCGGCGAGCAGTACTTC
TRBJ2-1 - TRBV20-1 few CSAPRGPWGAYNEQFF TGCAGTGCCCCGCGAGGTCCCTGGGGGGCCTACAATGAGCAGTTCTTC
TRBJ2-1 TRBD2 TRBV7-2 - CASSKGRAGNNEQFF TGTGCCAGCTCTAAAGGGAGGGCGGGAAACAATGAGCAGTTCTTC
TRBJ2-3 - TRBV5-1 - CASSVSPENRATDTQYF TGCGCCAGCAGCGTCTCTCCGGAGAACAGAGCCACAGATACGCAGTATTTT
TRBJ2-1 TRBD1 TRBV18 few CASSTTGRPEQFF TGTGCCAGCTCCACGACAGGGCGCCCAGAGCAGTTCTTC
TRBJ2-3 - TRBV6-1 - CASSEVGRTIDTQYF TGTGCCAGCAGTGAAGTTGGCAGAACCATAGATACGCAGTATTTT
TRBJ2-5 - TRBV28 - CASSSVKVEQYF TGTGCCAGCAGTTCAGTTAAGGTGGAGCAGTACTTC
TRBJ2-5 - TRBV5-1 few CASSLTLESGTQYF TGCGCCAGCAGCTTGACCCTAGAGAGTGGGACCCAGTACTTC
TRBJ2-7 TRBD2 TRBV27 few CASSFSLAGFNEQYF TGTGCCAGCAGTTTCAGTCTAGCGGGATTTAACGAGCAGTACTTC
TRBJ2-6 TRBD1 TRBV2 - CASSVLGTGLFGANVLTF TGTGCCAGCAGTGTTTTGGGGACAGGGCTGTTCGGGGCCAACGTCCTGACTTTC
TRBJ1-1 TRBD1 TRBV7-9 - CASSSGQGLSTEAFF TGTGCCAGCAGCTCGGGACAGGGGTTGAGCACTGAAGCTTTCTTT
TRBJ2-5 TRBD2 TRBV6-6 - CASSNSGSPYREQYF TGTGCCAGCAGTAATAGCGGGAGCCCCTATAGAGAGCAGTACTTC
TRBJ2-2 - TRBV4-1 - CASSQWVGGETGELFF TGCGCCAGCAGCCAATGGGTTGGGGGTGAAACCGGGGAGCTGTTTTTT
TRBJ1-2 TRBD1 TRBV7-8 - CASSLGVGQGYGYTF TGTGCCAGCAGCTTAGGGGTCGGACAGGGGTATGGCTACACCTTC
TRBJ1-6 TRBD1 TRBV2 few CASSDTGDSNNSPLHF TGTGCCAGCAGTGACACAGGGGACAGCAATAATTCACCCCTCCACTTT
TRBJ2-2 - TRBV7-2 - CASSPQGGSLHTGELFF TGTGCCAGCAGCCCCCAGGGTGGGAGTTTGCACACCGGGGAGCTGTTTTTT
TRBJ2-3 TRBD1 TRBV6-6 many CASIRQGSTDTQYF TGTGCCAGCATAAGACAGGGGAGCACAGATACGCAGTATTTT
TRBJ2-1 TRBD2 TRBV11-1 - CASSPGTSGGGPGSYNEQFF TGTGCCAGCAGCCCAGGGACTAGCGGGGGGGGACCCGGCTCCTACAATGAGCAGTTCTTC
TRBJ1-2 TRBD1 TRBV29-1 few CSVPQGASTNYGYTF TGCAGCGTCCCCCAGGGGGCCAGTACTAACTATGGCTACACCTTC
TRBJ2-1 TRBD2 TRBV28 - CASSRGDSHNEQFF TGTGCCAGCAGCCGGGGGGACTCCCACAATGAGCAGTTCTTC
TRBJ2-3 TRBD1 TRBV12-3/TRBV12-4 few CASSYGTGRADTQYF TGTGCCAGCAGTTACGGGACAGGGCGAGCAGATACGCAGTATTTT
TRBJ2-7 - TRBV12-3/TRBV12-4 many CASSRPGTYEQYF TGTGCCAGCAGTCGTCCAGGGACCTACGAGCAGTACTTC
TRBJ1-6 TRBD1 TRBV25-1 - CASSGTGGGSPPHF TGTGCCAGCAGTGGGACAGGGGGCGGTTCACCCCCCCACTTT
TRBJ2-5 - TRBV9 - CASSGGGQETQYF TGTGCCAGCAGCGGTGGCGGCCAAGAGACCCAGTACTTC
TRBJ2-5 TRBD1 TRBV6-5 few CASEGQNQETQYF TGTGCCAGCGAGGGACAGAACCAAGAGACCCAGTACTTC